This T cell receptor (beta chain) was identified during a study of immune characterization of retroperitoneal liposarcoma. This CDR3 is 14 amino acids long. Germline lookup yields CDR1 MNHNS and CDR2 SASEGT. The V and J ends lost 6 bases and 8 bases respectively, with 17 bases between them. TCRdb processed the PCR reads anew with MiXCR; each CDR3 protein has one entry. The sample holds approximately 11,000 distinct CDR3 sequences, 50% seen once. The genes are TRBV6-1 and TRBJ2-1; a possible D gene is TRBD2 (7 bases). This receptor was obtained from a female donor with retroperitoneal liposarcoma. Sequenced material: tumor tissue. The chain's CDR3 is CASSHTRGADEQFF. In nucleotides, the CDR3 is TGTGCCAGCAGCCACACCCGGGGGGCAGATGAGCAGTTCTTC.